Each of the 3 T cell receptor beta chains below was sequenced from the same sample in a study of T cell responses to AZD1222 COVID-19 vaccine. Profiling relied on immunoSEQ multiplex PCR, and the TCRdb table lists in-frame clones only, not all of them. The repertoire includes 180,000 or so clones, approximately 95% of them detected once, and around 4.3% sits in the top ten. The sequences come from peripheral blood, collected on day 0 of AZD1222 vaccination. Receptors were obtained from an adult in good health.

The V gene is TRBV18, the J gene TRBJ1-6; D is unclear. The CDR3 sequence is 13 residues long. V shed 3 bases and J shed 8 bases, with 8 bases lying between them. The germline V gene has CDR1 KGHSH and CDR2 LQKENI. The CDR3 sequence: CASSPQKDSPLHF. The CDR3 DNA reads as TGTGCCAGCTCACCCCAGAAGGATTCACCCCTCCACTTT.

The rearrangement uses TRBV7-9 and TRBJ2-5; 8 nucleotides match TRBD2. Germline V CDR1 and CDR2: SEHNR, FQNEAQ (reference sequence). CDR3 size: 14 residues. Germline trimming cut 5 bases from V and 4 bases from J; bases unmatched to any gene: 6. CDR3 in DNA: TGTGCCAGCAGCCGGGAGGGGGGTAGAGAGACCCAGTACTTC. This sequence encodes CASSREGGRETQYF.

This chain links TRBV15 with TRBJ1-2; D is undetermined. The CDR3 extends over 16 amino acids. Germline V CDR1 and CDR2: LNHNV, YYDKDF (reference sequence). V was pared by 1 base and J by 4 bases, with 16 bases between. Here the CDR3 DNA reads TGTGCCACCAGCAGAGGGGATGCGGGTAGCAGCTATGGCTACACCTTC. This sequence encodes CATSRGDAGSSYGYTF.